The 26 T cell receptor beta chains below come from one sample, sequenced in a study of blood T cell repertoires in COVID-19. TCRdb's table, derived via immunoSEQ multiplex PCR, lists solely in-frame clones and lacks some. The sample lists roughly 160,000 clones, around 90% occurring once. The sample consisted of peripheral blood. The receptors were gathered from a young man with COVID-19, enrolled during active disease.

In this sample, this clone turned up once. The V gene is TRBV3-1 (or the pseudogene TRBV3-2), the J gene TRBJ2-7; 8 nucleotides align to TRBD1. J was trimmed by 4 bases and V by 1 base; bases with no gene match: 3. There are 14 residues in the CDR3. The germline gives CDR1 LGHDT, CDR2 YNNKEL (reference sequence). CDR3 DNA sequence: TGTGCCAGCAGCCAAGGGACAGGGCGGTACGAGCAGTACTTC. It yields the protein CASSQGTGRYEQYF.

The rearrangement links TRBV7-2 to TRBJ2-1; perhaps TRBD1 as D (5 bases). Germline values: CDR1 SGHTA, CDR2 FQGNSA. CDR3 length: 17 amino acids. Trimming removed 2 bases at V and 9 bases at J, with 23 bases between. For the CDR3, the DNA is TGTGCCAGCAGCTTAAATCCCCATATTAGGGGTTTAGGTGAGCAGTTCTTC. Protein product: CASSLNPHIRGLGEQFF.

V is TRBV28 and J is TRBJ1-6; TRBD1 matches at 8 bases. CDR3 size: 14 residues. Unmatched junction bases numbered 5, after V lost 5 bases and J lost 8 bases. The V gene's germline CDR1 is MDHEN and CDR2 SYDVKM. The CDR3 protein is CASSLQGAHSPLHF. The CDR3 region has the DNA TGTGCCAGCAGTCTTCAGGGGGCGCATTCACCCCTCCACTTT.

The V call is TRBV9, the J call TRBJ2-1, with 12 bases identical to TRBD2. The CDR3 runs to 14 residues. The V gene's germline CDR1 is SGDLS and CDR2 YYNGEE. V shed 3 bases and J 7 bases; nucleotides not matched to a gene: 2. Written as DNA, the CDR3 is TGTGCCAGCAGCGCGACTAGCGGGAGAAATGAGCAGTTCTTC. Protein product: CASSATSGRNEQFF. Variable domain in full (rest from reference TRBV9 and TRBJ2-1): DSGVTQTPKHLITATGQRVTLRCSPRSGDLSVYWYQQSLDQGLQFLIQYYNGEERAKGNILERFSAQQFPDLHSELNLSSLELGDSALYFCASSATSGRNEQFFGPGTRLTVL.

Turning to this clone: A much larger clone differs from this one at a single base, so this may be a read error. Other DNA sequences from this sample encode an identical CDR3 as well. The chain links TRBV27 to TRBJ1-6; D may be TRBD1 (6 bases). Per germline, CDR1 MNHEY and CDR2 SMNVEV (reference sequence). CDR3 length: 14 amino acids. V gave up 6 bases and J gave up 6 bases, with 12 bases separating them. The CDR3 is CASSLGQINSPLHF. For the CDR3, the DNA is TGTGCCAGCAGCTTAGGACAGATTAATTCACCCCTCCACTTT.

This chain links TRBV14 with TRBJ1-1, with a weak D call TRBD1 (6 bases). The CDR3 loop spans 14 amino acids. Trimming took off 2 bases at V and 4 bases at J, with 11 bases between the two ends. The germline CDR1 and CDR2 sequences are SGHDN and FVKESK. CDR3 amino acids: CASSQLGGFTEAFF. As DNA, the CDR3 is TGTGCCAGCAGCCAATTAGGGGGATTCACTGAAGCTTTCTTT.

The rearrangement joins TRBV30 to TRBJ1-5; perhaps TRBD1 as D (6 bases). The germline CDR1 and CDR2 sequences are GTSNPN and SVGIG (reference sequence). Trimming took off 3 bases at V and 4 bases at J, with 13 bases between the two ends. CDR3 length equals 14 residues. CDR3 sequence (DNA): TGTGCCTGGAGCAATACAGGGCTTAATCAGCCCCAGCATTTT. Amino acid sequence: CAWSNTGLNQPQHF.

The rearrangement links TRBV2 to TRBJ2-6; the D gene is possibly TRBD2 (5 bases). There are 15 residues in the CDR3. Germline V gene data show CDR1 as SNHLY and CDR2 as FYNNEI. Trimming removed 4 bases from V and 4 bases from J, with 11 bases in between. CDR3 region: CASSVGGLGANVLTF. Written as DNA, the CDR3 is TGTGCCAGCAGTGTTGGCGGGTTAGGGGCCAACGTCCTGACTTTC.

The chain uses TRBV30 and TRBJ2-1; TRBD1 is a possible D gene (6 bases). Germline CDR1 is GTSNPN and CDR2 is SVGIG (reference sequence). V was cut by 2 bases and J by 6 bases, with 14 bases left in between. This CDR3 region has 14 residues. In DNA, the CDR3 is TGTGCCTGGAGTCCTCTCAGGGGTTCCAATGAGCAGTTCTTC. Translating gives CAWSPLRGSNEQFF.

This chain uses TRBV11-2 with TRBJ1-2; D not resolved. V lost 5 bases and J lost 1, with 11 bases in between. CDR1 SGHAT and CDR2 FQNNGV come from the germline V gene. The CDR3 length is 14 residues. The DNA of the CDR3 is TGTGCCAGCAGCCAGAGGTCCATTAACTATGGCTACACCTTC. Encoded protein: CASSQRSINYGYTF.

In this sample, this clone turned up a few times. This chain connects TRBV7-6 to TRBJ1-5, with D possibly TRBD1 on 5 matching bases. CDR1 is SGHVS and CDR2 is FNYEAQ in the germline V gene. CDR3 length: 13 amino acids. The V gene lost 3 bases and the J gene lost 9 bases, with 12 bases spanning the gap. For the CDR3, the DNA is TGTGCCAGCAGCTTGGGGGGGGAAGGGCCCCAGCATTTT. Protein: CASSLGGEGPQHF. Complete variable domain (other parts from reference TRBV7-6 and TRBJ1-5): GAGVSQSPRYKVTKRGQDVALRCDPISGHVSLYWYRQALGQGPEFLTYFNYEAQQDKSGLPNDRFSAERPEGSISTLTIQRTEQRDSAMYRCASSLGGEGPQHFGDGTRLSIL.

The V call is TRBV5-1, the J call TRBJ1-3, with TRBD1 matching over 7 bases. Trimming took 3 bases from V and 0 from J; bases not matched to a gene: 6. Looked up from germline, CDR1 is SGHRS and CDR2 is YFSETQ. This CDR3 comprises 16 residues. CDR3 amino acids: CASSSGTVDSGNTIYF. The CDR3 nucleotides are TGCGCCAGCAGCTCAGGGACAGTCGACTCTGGAAACACCATATATTTT.

This chain joins TRBV13 and TRBJ2-5; D gene unclear. The CDR3 runs 13 residues. Trimming took off 1 base at V and 3 bases at J, with 6 bases between the two ends. Germline CDR1 and CDR2: PRHDT and FYEKMQ (reference sequence). CDR3 in amino acids: CASSLDGKETQYF. The DNA for the CDR3 is TGTGCCAGCAGCTTAGACGGTAAAGAGACCCAGTACTTC.

Concerning this clone: A junction end diverges from the germline sequence, so it may reflect a read error. The chain couples TRBV5-6 to TRBJ1-4, with a weak D call TRBD1 (5 bases). CDR3 length: 14 residues. Germline V gives CDR1 SGHDT, CDR2 YYEEEE. The CDR3 here is CASSPGRGLEKLLF. The DNA for the CDR3 is TGTGCCAGCAGCCCTGGGAGGGGACTTGAAAAACTGCTTTTT.

V usage is TRBV28 and J usage is TRBJ2-7; TRBD2 is a possible D gene (6 bases). Germline V gene sequence: CDR1 MDHEN, CDR2 SYDVKM. V lost 3 bases and J lost 5, with 17 bases in between. The length of the CDR3 is 15 residues. This chain's CDR3 is CASSLRGVIMNEQYF. Here the CDR3 DNA reads TGTGCCAGCAGTTTGCGGGGAGTAATTATGAACGAGCAGTACTTC.

The V call is TRBV5-1, the J call TRBJ2-3; possibly TRBD2 for D (5 bases). This CDR3 has 16 amino acids. CDR1 and CDR2 (germline): SGHRS, YFSETQ. V was clipped by 0 bases and J by 4 bases, with 15 bases between them. The CDR3 sequence is CASSLADESGPDTQYF. In DNA form, the CDR3 reads TGCGCCAGCAGCTTGGCTGACGAAAGCGGTCCAGATACGCAGTATTTT.

V usage is TRBV24-1 and J usage is TRBJ2-7; D might be TRBD2 (7 bases). Germline V gene lookup returns CDR1 KGHDR and CDR2 SFDVKD. The CDR3 totals 12 residues. V was cut by 11 bases and J by 6 bases, with 16 bases left in between. CDR3 nucleotide sequence: TGTGCCATTCGGACGGGGGGCGGCGAGCAGTACTTC. It is translated as CAIRTGGGEQYF.

The rearrangement uses TRBV9 and TRBJ1-1; no clear D gene. Germline V gene sequence: CDR1 SGDLS, CDR2 YYNGEE. The CDR3 sequence is 15 residues long. V lost 0 bases and J lost 4, with 13 bases in between. CDR3 residues: CASSVDERRSTEAFF. CDR3 DNA sequence: TGTGCCAGCAGCGTAGATGAGCGAAGGAGCACTGAAGCTTTCTTT.

This chain's CDR3 is CASSFSGTEDTLHF. The CDR3 region has the DNA TGTGCCAGCAGTTTTTCCGGGACAGAGGATACCCTCCACTTT. This sequence joins TRBV27 and TRBJ1-6; 7 bases line up with TRBD1. Per germline, CDR1 MNHEY and CDR2 SMNVEV (reference sequence). The CDR3 totals 14 residues. With 3 bases clipped from V and 14 bases from J, the junction kept 10 bases outside the gene matches.

This clone was seen a few times. The CDR3 loop is CASSLKASGVEQYF. The CDR3 bases are TGTGCCAGCAGTTTAAAGGCTAGCGGGGTTGAGCAGTACTTC. The chain is built from TRBV28 and TRBJ2-7, with 9 bases matching TRBD2. V lost 2 bases and J lost 7; bases outside the gene matches: 6. Germline loops: CDR1 MDHEN, CDR2 SYDVKM. The CDR3 is 14 amino acids. Together with reference TRBV28 and TRBJ2-7, the CDR3 gives the full variable domain: DVKVTQSSRYLVKRTGEKVFLECVQDMDHENMFWYRQDPGLGLRLIYFSYDVKMKEKGDIPEGYSVSREKKERFSLILESASTNQTSMYLCASSLKASGVEQYFGPGTRLTVT.

The chain couples TRBV28 to TRBJ1-3; D call uncertain. The CDR3 consists of 14 residues. Germline V gene sequence: CDR1 MDHEN, CDR2 SYDVKM. V dropped 6 bases and J dropped 4 bases, with 13 bases sitting between them. CDR3 region: CASRPQRMGNTIYF. Written as DNA, the CDR3 is TGTGCCAGCAGGCCACAGAGAATGGGAAACACCATATATTTT.

The chain employs TRBV9 and TRBJ2-2, with no clear D. Deletions cut 4 bases from V and 7 bases from J, with 11 bases between. The V gene's germline CDR1 is SGDLS and CDR2 YYNGEE. The CDR3 covers 13 residues. The CDR3 DNA sequence: TGTGCCAGCAGCCGGCTTCGCGGCGGGGAGCTGTTTTTT. It encodes CASSRLRGGELFF.

The genes are TRBV27 and TRBJ1-2; 8 nucleotides align to TRBD1. This CDR3 has 15 amino acids. The germline CDR1 and CDR2 sequences are MNHEY and SMNVEV (reference sequence). Losses at the gene ends were 4 bases for V and 0 bases for J; bases not matched to a gene: 4. CDR3 loop: CASSSTGGANYGYTF. The CDR3, as DNA: TGTGCCAGCAGTTCAACAGGGGGAGCTAACTATGGCTACACCTTC.

The chain recombines TRBV19 with TRBJ1-2; TRBD1 matches at 9 bases. This CDR3 is built from 16 residues. Germline-derived CDR1 and CDR2 are LNHDA and SQIVND (reference sequence). Losses at the gene ends were 2 bases for V and 2 bases for J; bases not matched to a gene: 6. The CDR3 reads CASSIRGQGRNYGYTF. CDR3 nucleotide sequence: TGTGCCAGTAGTATAAGGGGACAGGGAAGAAACTATGGCTACACCTTC.

Remarks on this clone: Germline and junction disagree at one end, which may indicate a read error. The gene calls are TRBV5-1 and TRBJ1-4; the match to TRBD1 covers 8 bases. In germline, CDR1 is SGHRS, CDR2 YFSETQ. The CDR3 length is 14 residues. CDR3 DNA sequence: TGCGCCAGCAGCTTGGGACAGGGGAATGAAAAACTGCTTTTT. This encodes CASSLGQGNEKLLF.

The V gene is TRBV9, the J gene TRBJ2-1; 9 bases match TRBD2. CDR1 and CDR2 from the germline V gene are SGDLS and YYNGEE. The CDR3 is 15 amino acids. J lost 4 bases, V lost 2 bases, and 4 bases had no gene match. CDR3 in DNA: TGTGCCAGCAGCGTTACTAGCGGGTATTACAATGAGCAGTTCTTC. It encodes CASSVTSGYYNEQFF. Complete variable domain (other parts from reference TRBV9 and TRBJ2-1): DSGVTQTPKHLITATGQRVTLRCSPRSGDLSVYWYQQSLDQGLQFLIQYYNGEERAKGNILERFSAQQFPDLHSELNLSSLELGDSALYFCASSVTSGYYNEQFFGPGTRLTVL.